One sample yielded the 30 T cell receptor beta chains listed below, sequenced in a study of identical twins. TCRdb reprocessed the 5' RACE reads via MiXCR and lists one record per CDR3 protein. The table includes 1.5 million to 2 million distinct CDR3 sequences, roughly 35% detected once. The sequenced sample consisted of cord blood. These receptor sequences come from a newborn girl in good health.

This clonotype was seen only a few times. V usage is TRBV20-1 and J usage is TRBJ2-1; 9 positions agree with TRBD1. Trimming removed 5 bases from V and 10 bases from J; junction bases left unmatched: 6. Germline CDR1 and CDR2: DFQATT and SNEGSKA (reference sequence). The CDR3 is 12 residues long. CDR3 loop: CSASDRGIEQFF. The DNA for the CDR3 is TGCAGTGCTTCGGACAGGGGAATAGAGCAGTTCTTC.

The V call is TRBV15, the J call TRBJ2-1, with D hard to call. V lost 1 base and J 3 bases, leaving 13 bases between the germline ends. Germline assignment: CDR1 LNHNV and CDR2 YYDKDF (reference sequence). The CDR3 spans 16 residues. In DNA form, the CDR3 reads TGTGCCACCAGCAGAGGGAAACAGAGAGGCTACAATGAGCAGTTCTTC. Amino acids: CATSRGKQRGYNEQFF.

For this clonotype: Its ends do not fully match the called genes, so a read error is possible. Here the CDR3 DNA reads TGTGCCAGCAGACCCCGGACAGTCGATAATTCACCCCCCCACTTT. It translates to CASRPRTVDNSPPHF. The rearrangement uses TRBV6-5 and TRBJ1-6; tentative D call: TRBD1 (6 bases). Germline CDR1 reads MNHEY; CDR2 reads SVGAGI. The CDR3 contains 15 residues.

On this clonotype: A much larger clone lies a single base off, so this may be a read error. The chain employs TRBV29-1 and TRBJ2-7, with D unclear. CDR3 length equals 9 residues. Germline V gene lookup returns CDR1 SQVTM and CDR2 ANQGSEA. V was pared by 6 bases and J by 6 bases, with 6 bases between. The CDR3 coding sequence is TGCAGCGTGGACGTCGAGCAGTACTTC. This gives the protein CSVDVEQYF.

This chain connects TRBV9 to TRBJ1-2; D remains unclear. Germline values: CDR1 SGDLS, CDR2 YYNGEE. The length of the CDR3 is 14 residues. The V end lost 0 bases, the J end lost 4 bases, and 10 bases lay between the germline ends. The CDR3 sequence is CASSVGAGSYGYTF. In DNA form, the CDR3 reads TGTGCCAGCAGCGTAGGAGCGGGAAGCTATGGCTACACCTTC.

The chain has TRBV4-2 and TRBJ2-3; no clear D gene. Looked up from germline, CDR1 is LGHNA and CDR2 is YNFKEQ. Deletions cut 4 bases from V and 2 bases from J, with 10 bases between. The CDR3 covers 14 residues. The CDR3 coding sequence is TGTGCCAGCAGCCCCCCTTCGACCACAGATACGCAGTATTTT. It codes for CASSPPSTTDTQYF.

This clonotype was seen more than once but under ten times. V usage is TRBV7-9 and J usage is TRBJ1-1; D is ambiguous. Trimming cost V 10 bases and J 7 bases, with 22 bases left between them. Germline assignment: CDR1 SEHNR and CDR2 FQNEAQ (reference sequence). This CDR3 spans 14 amino acids. DNA of the CDR3: TGTGCCATCCCAGGACCGCGGATGGGGAATGAAGCTTTCTTT. Its translation: CAIPGPRMGNEAFF.

A remark on this clonotype: A much larger clone lies a single base off, so this may be a read error. The chain is built from TRBV5-1 and TRBJ2-5; no clear D gene. The CDR3 sequence is 11 residues long. Germline V gives CDR1 SGHRS, CDR2 YFSETQ. V lost 2 bases to trimming and J lost 9 bases, with 8 bases between them. The CDR3 region has the DNA TGCGCCAGCAGCTTAAAGGGTGCCCAGTACTTC. As protein: CASSLKGAQYF.

This chain uses TRBV9 with TRBJ2-5; 7 positions agree with TRBD2. The CDR3 extends over 16 amino acids. Per the germline V gene, CDR1 is SGDLS and CDR2 is YYNGEE. The trim removed 0 bases at V and 4 bases at J, leaving 9 bases unmatched. The CDR3 DNA sequence: TGTGCCAGCAGCGTAGGCCTAGCGGACCACCTAGAGACCCAGTACTTC. Its protein is CASSVGLADHLETQYF.

The J gene is TRBJ1-5, the V gene TRBV10-3, with 10 bases matching TRBD1. The CDR3 totals 13 residues. Losses at the gene ends were 8 bases for V and 3 bases for J; bases not matched to a gene: 1. Germline V gene lookup returns CDR1 ENHRY and CDR2 SYGVKD. For the CDR3, the DNA is TGTGCCATCGGACAGGGGGTCAATCAGCCCCAGCATTTT. It yields the protein CAIGQGVNQPQHF.

This clonotype was seen only once. The rearrangement joins TRBV12-3 or TRBV12-4 to TRBJ2-5; TRBD2 is a possible D gene (6 bases). The CDR3 covers 15 residues. Between the trimmed V and J ends, which lost 6 bases and 0 bases, there was a span of 14 bases. The CDR3 here is CASRPGSGYQETQYF. The CDR3 DNA is TGTGCCAGCAGGCCCGGGAGCGGGTACCAAGAGACCCAGTACTTC.

This clonotype was counted a few times. The chain combines TRBV5-1 with TRBJ2-1; TRBD2 aligns across 12 bases. The CDR3 runs 17 residues. Trimming took 0 bases from V and 0 from J; bases not matched to a gene: 1. Germline values: CDR1 SGHRS, CDR2 YFSETQ. CDR3: CASSLGLAGASYNEQFF. The CDR3 DNA reads as TGCGCCAGCAGCTTGGGACTAGCGGGAGCCTCCTACAATGAGCAGTTCTTC.

V gene TRBV20-1 combines with J gene TRBJ2-5; 10 nucleotides line up with TRBD2. The V segment lost 5 bases and the J segment 11 bases; nucleotides outside the gene matches: 14. This CDR3 spans 14 amino acids. Germline V CDR1 and CDR2: DFQATT, SNEGSKA (reference sequence). CDR3: CSAGSLAGVNEQYF. For the CDR3, the DNA is TGCAGTGCTGGTTCCCTAGCGGGGGTCAATGAGCAGTACTTC.

The gene calls are TRBV5-1 and TRBJ1-1; no clear D gene. This CDR3 spans 14 amino acids. The V and J ends lost 0 bases and 4 bases respectively, with 10 bases between them. Germline lookup yields CDR1 SGHRS and CDR2 YFSETQ. CDR3 coding DNA: TGCGCCAGCAGCTTGGGGGTTCAGCCCACTGAAGCTTTCTTT. Amino acids: CASSLGVQPTEAFF.

This clonotype has ten or more counts. The rearrangement joins TRBV10-3 to TRBJ2-5; 8 bases fit TRBD2. Per germline, CDR1 ENHRY and CDR2 SYGVKD. J lost 5 bases, V lost 0 bases, and 2 bases had no gene match. The CDR3 is 14 amino acids. The CDR3 here is CAISESGGRETQYF. The CDR3 region has the DNA TGTGCCATCAGTGAGTCTGGCGGGAGGGAGACCCAGTACTTC.

This clonotype occurred a few times. The DNA of the CDR3 is TGCAGTGCTACAGGGGGCGCGACAGATACGCAGTATTTT. Translating gives CSATGGATDTQYF. This rearrangement joins TRBV20-1 to TRBJ2-3, with TRBD1 matching 8 bases. Germline assignment: CDR1 DFQATT and CDR2 SNEGSKA (reference sequence). J gave up 3 bases and V 4 bases, and 3 bases lay outside the gene matches. The CDR3 extends over 13 amino acids.

The chain joins TRBV5-1 to TRBJ2-5; the match to TRBD1 covers 7 bases. Germline CDR1 and CDR2: SGHRS and YFSETQ. The CDR3 has 15 residues. The J segment lost 5 bases and the V segment lost 1 base, leaving 8 bases of the junction unmatched. CDR3 DNA: TGCGCCAGCAGCTTGCCCGTAGGGGGCGGGGAGACCCAGTACTTC. Protein: CASSLPVGGGETQYF.

This clonotype has just a few counts. The chain links TRBV20-1 to TRBJ1-1; 10 bases map to TRBD1. The CDR3 spans 15 residues. CDR1 and CDR2 from the germline V gene are DFQATT and SNEGSKA (reference sequence). Losses at the gene ends were 5 bases for V and 1 base for J; bases not matched to a gene: 7. For the CDR3, the DNA is TGCAGTGCTCTCTACCGGACAGGGGGGAACACTGAAGCTTTCTTT. Its translation is CSALYRTGGNTEAFF.

The gene calls are TRBV6-2 or TRBV6-3 and TRBJ2-3; TRBD2 matches at 12 bases. The junction had 6 bases not matched to a gene; V was cut back by 3 bases and J by 2 bases. CDR3 size: 17 residues. The germline CDR1 and CDR2 sequences are MNHEY and SVGEGT. CDR3 in DNA: TGTGCCAGCAGTTATCCGACTAGCGGGGGACTCACAGATACGCAGTATTTT. This encodes CASSYPTSGGLTDTQYF.

This clonotype was picked up many times. This chain connects TRBV29-1 to TRBJ2-7; tentative D call: TRBD1 (5 bases). CDR3 size: 11 residues. Trimming cost V 7 bases and J 5 bases, with 12 bases left between them. CDR1 SQVTM and CDR2 ANQGSEA come from the germline V gene. Written as DNA, the CDR3 is TGCAGCGCCAGGGTTACCCACGAGCAGTACTTC. Encoded protein: CSARVTHEQYF.

This clonotype occurred many times. The rearrangement joins TRBV29-1 to TRBJ2-1, with D tentatively TRBD1 (6 bases). The CDR3 sequence is 14 residues long. V lost 5 bases and J 2 bases, leaving 13 bases between the germline ends. Germline values: CDR1 SQVTM, CDR2 ANQGSEA. In DNA form, the CDR3 reads TGCAGCGTTCTGACGACAGGCGCCTACAATGAGCAGTTCTTC. Protein: CSVLTTGAYNEQFF.

The sample holds a few counts of this clonotype. The V call is TRBV25-1, the J call TRBJ2-3, with 11 bases aligning to TRBD2. CDR3 length equals 18 residues. CDR1 and CDR2 (germline): MGHDK, SYGVNS. J lost 2 bases, V lost 2 bases, and 9 bases had no gene match. CDR3 amino acids: CASSEVLAGGLNTDTQYF. Written as DNA, the CDR3 is TGTGCCAGCAGTGAAGTGCTAGCGGGGGGCCTGAACACAGATACGCAGTATTTT.

The chain joins TRBV7-2 to TRBJ1-4, with a weak D call TRBD1 (6 bases). V was cut by 1 base and J by 0 bases, with 9 bases left in between. The CDR3 sequence is 16 residues long. Germline V gives CDR1 SGHTA, CDR2 FQGNSA. Here the CDR3 DNA reads TGTGCCAGCAGCTTAGGGGGGGCTGCAACTAATGAAAAACTGTTTTTT. Amino acid sequence: CASSLGGAATNEKLFF.

This clonotype came up a few times. The chain employs TRBV14 and TRBJ1-4; TRBD1 agrees at 7 bases. CDR1 SGHDN and CDR2 FVKESK come from the germline V gene. V lost 0 bases, J lost 0 bases, and 10 bases stayed unmatched. There are 19 residues in the CDR3. The CDR3 region is CASSQEVKGAYTTNEKLFF. Written as DNA, the CDR3 is TGTGCCAGCAGCCAAGAAGTAAAGGGGGCCTACACAACTAATGAAAAACTGTTTTTT.

The DNA of the CDR3 is TGTGCCAGCAGTGAATATGTTAGCGGGGCCTACAATGAGCAGTTCTTC. Amino acids: CASSEYVSGAYNEQFF. The rearrangement links TRBV25-1 to TRBJ2-1, with 8 bases aligning to TRBD2. CDR3 length: 16 residues. Germline trimming cut 0 bases from V and 2 bases from J; bases unmatched to any gene: 3. CDR1 is MGHDK, CDR2 SYGVNS, per germline.

This clonotype has a single count. This sequence joins TRBV14 and TRBJ2-1; D is unclear. The germline gives CDR1 SGHDN, CDR2 FVKESK. V was shortened by 4 bases and J by 1 base, with 14 bases between the two germline ends. This CDR3 has 16 residues. This chain's CDR3 is CASSRDGRVSYNEQFF. In DNA, the CDR3 is TGTGCCAGCAGCCGAGATGGACGGGTATCCTACAATGAGCAGTTCTTC. Using reference TRBV14 and TRBJ2-1 for the parts outside the CDR3, the full variable domain is EAGVTQFPSHSVIEKGQTVTLRCDPISGHDNLYWYRRVMGKEIKFLLHFVKESKQDESGMPNNRFLAERTGGTYSTLKVQPAELEDSGVYFCASSRDGRVSYNEQFFGPGTRLTVL.

A single count supports this clonotype. The J gene is TRBJ2-2, the V gene TRBV5-1; 8 bases line up with TRBD1. This CDR3 is 16 amino acids long. V lost 2 bases and J lost 7; bases outside the gene matches: 10. Per the germline V gene, CDR1 is SGHRS and CDR2 is YFSETQ. The CDR3: CASSFLGQGGGGELFF. The CDR3 nucleotides are TGCGCCAGCAGCTTCCTAGGACAGGGCGGTGGCGGGGAGCTGTTTTTT.

Many counts were recorded for this clonotype. The V and J genes are TRBV20-1 and TRBJ1-2; no firm D call. Trimming took 3 bases from V and 4 from J, leaving 9 bases between them. Looked up from germline, CDR1 is DFQATT and CDR2 is SNEGSKA (reference sequence). CDR3 length: 12 residues. The DNA for the CDR3 is TGCAGTGCTAGCGGCGGATCCTATGGCTACACCTTC. Translation gives CSASGGSYGYTF.

This clonotype occurred a few times. This sequence joins TRBV28 and TRBJ2-7, with 8 bases aligning to TRBD1. J lost 2 bases, V lost 4 bases, and 4 bases had no gene match. Germline V CDR1 and CDR2: MDHEN, SYDVKM. This CDR3 has 14 residues. Here the CDR3 reads CASSYLTGAYEQYF. In DNA form, the CDR3 reads TGTGCCAGCAGTTATCTGACAGGGGCCTACGAGCAGTACTTC.

CDR3 loop: CASSLVPPVRGEKDTQYF. The CDR3 DNA is TGTGCCAGCAGCTTAGTCCCCCCTGTTAGGGGGGAAAAAGATACGCAGTATTTT. The V and J genes are TRBV7-2 and TRBJ2-3; D possibly matches TRBD1 or TRBD2 (6 bases each). The germline gives CDR1 SGHTA, CDR2 FQGNSA. This CDR3 is 18 amino acids long. V lost 1 base, J lost 5 bases, and 22 bases lay in between.